This TCR beta chain originates from a study of cytotoxic CD8 clonotypes in ibrutinib-treated CLL. Target depth was 1 in 200,000 to 1 in 1 million T cells, about 10x per clonotype. Profiled with immunoSEQ multiplex PCR; TCRdb holds only in-frame clones, not every one. The sample has approximately 150,000 clones, under 90% seen once; the top ten hold 4.6%. With respect to this clone: The target antigen is unknown.

Regarding the study as a whole: Baseline-level clonality went beyond age-matched healthy donors and moved in step with circulating CD8+ T-cell counts.

The receptor's source is a human donor with chronic lymphocytic leukemia. The specimen was PBMCs, collected after 24 months of ibrutinib treatment.

The CDR3 nucleotides are TGTGCCAGCAGTGAAGTGTTTTCGCGGGGTACCGCACCCCTCCACTTT. This gives the protein CASSEVFSRGTAPLHF. The V call is TRBV6-1, the J call TRBJ1-6; D not certain. Per germline, CDR1 MNHNS and CDR2 SASEGT. The CDR3 contains 16 residues. Between the trimmed V and J ends, which lost 1 base and 11 bases, there was a span of 18 bases.